This paragraph reports one T cell receptor beta chain. Original data processing: Reference gene primer amplification yielded estimated nucleated cell counts. Assay: immunoSEQ multiplex PCR; the TCRdb copy retains only in-frame clones and omits some. D and trimming were read from the DNA, whereas the V and J calls and clone size are those reported in that table. The sample has approximately 410,000 clones, roughly 85% seen once; the top ten hold 1.4%. This specimen belongs to a study of blood T cell repertoires in COVID-19. V was cut by 7 bases and J by 4 bases, with 17 bases left in between. Looked up from germline, CDR1 is WSHSY and CDR2 is SAAADI. There are 15 residues in the CDR3.

The clonotype was recovered from a woman aged 25 to 39 with active or convalescent COVID-19. Sequenced material: peripheral blood. The rearrangement joins TRBV10-2 to TRBJ2-1, with D possibly matching TRBD2 (6 bases). In DNA form, the CDR3 reads TGCGCCAGCACCGACCCGGGACTCACGTACAATGAGCAGTTCTTC. Translation gives CASTDPGLTYNEQFF.